This T cell receptor beta chain was found in a study of shared clonotypes between healthy human individuals. Clones were read by immunoSEQ multiplex PCR, and TCRdb kept only the in-frame ones, dropping some. The repertoire holds about 2.4 million clones, with approximately 93% as singletons. This CDR3 is built from 14 residues. The germline CDR1 and CDR2 sequences are MNHEY and SVGAGI. V lost 10 bases and J lost 3; bases outside the gene matches: 11. Each of the donors was a healthy adult who was HIV-negative and had not had a recent acute infection or vaccination. This chain joins TRBV6-5 and TRBJ1-1, with 7 bases matching TRBD1. Sequenced: naive CD4+ T cells from PBMCs. Subset noted: CD45RA+ positively selected. This TCR was recovered from a man aged 18-30 years in good health. Some clones in this sample may be carry-over from other donors' samples. In DNA form, the CDR3 reads TGTGCCACGAGCATGACAGGGATCGACACTGAAGCTTTCTTT. It yields the protein CATSMTGIDTEAFF.